This T cell receptor beta chain originates from a study of cytomegalovirus exposure and HLA in healthy donors. Vbeta (60) and Jbeta (13) primers were used in the PCR. Here immunoSEQ multiplex PCR was the method, and the copy in TCRdb shows in-frame clones only, minus some. The data contain 120,000 to 150,000 clones, about three quarters of them singletons. Donors had nominal health at sampling but likely had unrecorded immune exposures. CDR3 size: 12 residues. V dropped 4 bases and J dropped 7 bases, with 10 bases sitting between them. In germline, CDR1 is LNHDA, CDR2 SQIVND (reference sequence). Material: PBMCs. The sequence came from a human donor in good health. The rearrangement joins TRBV19 to TRBJ1-1; D possibly corresponds to TRBD1 (5 bases). The CDR3 is CASSNAGREAFF. The CDR3 nucleotides are TGTGCCAGTAGTAACGCAGGGCGTGAAGCTTTCTTT.